One and the same sample provided the 21 T cell receptor beta chains below, sequenced in a study of cytomegalovirus exposure and HLA in healthy donors. The PCR ran on 60 Vbeta and 13 Jbeta primers. The table came from immunoSEQ multiplex PCR; TCRdb's copy has only in-frame clones and leaves some out. The data hold roughly 200,000 clones, with about 69% observed a single time. Sequencing was carried out using PBMCs. These receptor sequences come from a male donor in good health and CMV-seronegative.

This clone was counted a single time. V usage is TRBV5-1 and J usage is TRBJ1-5; TRBD1 matches 10 bases. This CDR3 spans 15 amino acids. Germline V gives CDR1 SGHRS, CDR2 YFSETQ. Losses at the gene ends were 5 bases for V and 6 bases for J; bases not matched to a gene: 8. This CDR3 reads CASSQTGGASQPQHF. CDR3 bases: TGCGCCAGCAGTCAGACAGGGGGCGCGAGTCAGCCCCAGCATTTT.

This sequence joins TRBV30 and TRBJ2-7; TRBD2 matches at 14 bases. CDR3 length: 14 amino acids. V gave up 3 bases and J gave up 6 bases; unmatched junction bases: 4. The germline V gene has CDR1 GTSNPN and CDR2 SVGIG (reference sequence). The CDR3 loop reads CAWSLGLAGAEQYF. The CDR3 DNA sequence: TGTGCCTGGAGCCTGGGACTAGCGGGGGCCGAGCAGTACTTC. Full variable domain (remainder filled in from reference TRBV30 and TRBJ2-7): SQTIHQWPATLVQPVGSPLSLECTVEGTSNPNLYWYRQAAGRGLQLLFYSVGIGQISSEVPQNLSASRPQDRQFILSSKKLLLSDSGFYLCAWSLGLAGAEQYFGPGTRLTVT.

V usage is TRBV27 and J usage is TRBJ1-5; 10 positions agree with TRBD1. Germline V gives CDR1 MNHEY, CDR2 SMNVEV (reference sequence). The trim removed 6 bases at V and 6 bases at J, leaving 11 bases unmatched. The length of the CDR3 is 16 residues. The CDR3 bases are TGTGCCAGCAGGCCTAGGACAGGGGGAGGGGTTCAGCCCCAGCATTTT. Translating it yields CASRPRTGGGVQPQHF.

This clone showed up just once. The chain has TRBV19 and TRBJ2-7; D may be TRBD1 (6 bases). The CDR3 is made up of 13 amino acids. V dropped 4 bases and J dropped 6 bases, with 13 bases sitting between them. Germline values: CDR1 LNHDA, CDR2 SQIVND (reference sequence). In nucleotides, the CDR3 is TGTGCCAGTAGTAAGACAGGCCTAGCCGAGCAGTACTTC. It codes for CASSKTGLAEQYF.

The gene calls are TRBV6-5 and TRBJ1-1, with D possibly being TRBD1 (5 bases). The V gene lost 2 bases and the J gene lost 0 bases, with 7 bases spanning the gap. CDR3 length: 14 residues. Germline V gene sequence: CDR1 MNHEY, CDR2 SVGAGI. The CDR3 DNA reads as TGTGCCAGCAGTTACGGGGCCTTGAACACTGAAGCTTTCTTT. This codes for CASSYGALNTEAFF.

The rearrangement uses TRBV9 and TRBJ2-3; 7 bases match TRBD2. The CDR3 is 15 amino acids. Looked up from germline, CDR1 is SGDLS and CDR2 is YYNGEE. Trimming at V came to 0 bases and at J to 2 bases, leaving 3 bases not matched to a gene. Written as DNA, the CDR3 is TGTGCCAGCAGCGTAGCCAGCGGGGTCACAGATACGCAGTATTTT. Translated, it gives CASSVASGVTDTQYF.

The chain has TRBV7-2 and TRBJ1-1, with D maybe TRBD1 (6 bases). The germline V and J ends were trimmed by 5 bases and 10 bases, with 14 bases remaining between them. This CDR3 is built from 12 residues. From germline, CDR1 is SGHTA and CDR2 FQGNSA. The CDR3 nucleotides are TGTGCCAGCAGCCAAGGACAGACGACAGCTTTCTTT. This gives the protein CASSQGQTTAFF.

The rearrangement uses TRBV19 and TRBJ2-1; D possibly corresponds to TRBD1 (5 bases). Germline CDR1 LNHDA, CDR2 SQIVND (reference sequence). The CDR3 totals 12 residues. The V gene lost 8 bases and the J gene lost 8 bases, with 13 bases spanning the gap. CDR3 DNA: TGTGCCAGTTCACAGGTCTGGGATGAGCAGTTCTTC. Protein product: CASSQVWDEQFF.

The chain joins TRBV2 to TRBJ2-1; no reliable D call. Trimming took off 8 bases at V and 7 bases at J, with 12 bases between the two ends. CDR3 length: 12 amino acids. CDR1 SNHLY and CDR2 FYNNEI come from the germline V gene. CDR3 DNA sequence: TGTGCCAGCGACCCGTCGCGGAATGAGCAGTTCTTC. Amino acids: CASDPSRNEQFF.

V usage is TRBV4-1 and J usage is TRBJ1-2; 9 bases fit TRBD1. The CDR3 contains 14 residues. CDR1 and CDR2 from the germline V gene are MGHRA and YSYEKL. With V trimmed by 5 bases and J by 5 bases, 6 bases remained unmatched. The CDR3 DNA reads TGCGCCAGCAGCACGGACAGGGGCACGTATGGCTACACCTTC. This codes for CASSTDRGTYGYTF.

The chain carries TRBV12-5 and TRBJ2-2, with a weak D call TRBD2 (5 bases). The CDR3 spans 15 residues. The germline gives CDR1 LGHNT, CDR2 FRNRAP. Trimming took 7 bases from V and 3 from J, leaving 15 bases between them. As DNA, the CDR3 is TGTGCTAGTGCCGGAGACTACTCCGACACCGGGGAGCTGTTTTTT. Protein sequence: CASAGDYSDTGELFF.

This chain connects TRBV10-3 to TRBJ2-1; 9 positions match TRBD1. The CDR3 extends over 14 amino acids. In germline, CDR1 is ENHRY, CDR2 SYGVKD. V lost 2 bases and J lost 5; bases outside the gene matches: 1. In DNA, the CDR3 is TGTGCCATCAGTGAGCGGGACAGGGACAATGAGCAGTTCTTC. Amino acids: CAISERDRDNEQFF.

This clone was counted between two and nine times. This chain connects TRBV19 to TRBJ1-5; weak D call: TRBD1 (5 bases). The V end was cut by 6 bases, the J end by 1 base, with 10 bases between. This CDR3 is 14 amino acids long. Germline V CDR1 and CDR2: LNHDA, SQIVND (reference sequence). CDR3 coding DNA: TGTGCCAGTAGGAAAGGGGCGAGCAATCAGCCCCAGCATTTT. The encoded protein is CASRKGASNQPQHF. The variable domain in full, with the rest retrieved from reference TRBV19 and TRBJ1-5, is DGGITQSPKYLFRKEGQNVTLSCEQNLNHDAMYWYRQDPGQGLRLIYYSQIVNDFQKGDIAEGYSVSREKKESFPLTVTSAQKNPTAFYLCASRKGASNQPQHFGDGTRLSIL.

This clone was detected only a few times. The rearrangement joins TRBV12-5 to TRBJ2-1; 10 bases agree with TRBD2. Trimming removed 3 bases from V and 8 bases from J; junction bases left unmatched: 13. CDR1 LGHNT and CDR2 FRNRAP come from the germline V gene. The CDR3 is 17 amino acids. DNA for the CDR3: TGTGCTAGTGGTTTCTCCCTTCTAGCGGGAGAGGGCTATGAGCAGTTCTTC. Its protein product is CASGFSLLAGEGYEQFF.

The chain is built from TRBV30 and TRBJ2-5; D remains ambiguous. Trimming stripped 0 bases from V and 7 bases from J, with 6 bases between. This CDR3 is 11 amino acids long. Germline V gene lookup returns CDR1 GTSNPN and CDR2 SVGIG (reference sequence). The CDR3: CAWSVLGTQYF. CDR3 nucleotides: TGTGCCTGGAGTGTACTTGGGACCCAGTACTTC. The full variable domain, its missing parts supplied by reference TRBV30 and TRBJ2-5, is SQTIHQWPATLVQPVGSPLSLECTVEGTSNPNLYWYRQAAGRGLQLLFYSVGIGQISSEVPQNLSASRPQDRQFILSSKKLLLSDSGFYLCAWSVLGTQYFGPGTRLLVL.

V is TRBV7-9 and J is TRBJ2-4, with 16 positions matching TRBD2. The CDR3 is 18 residues long. Germline CDR1 is SEHNR and CDR2 is FQNEAQ (reference sequence). J lost 1 base, V lost 7 bases, and 7 bases had no gene match. The CDR3 is CASTPGLAGGYAKNIQYF. CDR3 nucleotides: TGTGCCAGCACCCCGGGACTAGCGGGAGGGTACGCCAAAAACATTCAGTACTTC.

The chain links TRBV7-9 to TRBJ1-2; 10 bases line up with TRBD1. Germline loops: CDR1 SEHNR, CDR2 FQNEAQ (reference sequence). This CDR3 region has 15 residues. The junction had 7 bases not matched to a gene; V was cut back by 5 bases and J by 4 bases. This CDR3 reads CASSETGGRGYGYTF. As DNA, the CDR3 is TGTGCCAGCAGCGAGACAGGGGGCAGGGGCTATGGCTACACCTTC.

CDR3 sequence reads: CASSYNGNNQPQHF. The CDR3 nucleotides read TGTGCCAGCAGTTACAACGGTAACAATCAGCCCCAGCATTTT. This chain links TRBV6-5 with TRBJ1-5; unclear D gene. This CDR3 region has 14 residues. Per germline, CDR1 MNHEY and CDR2 SVGAGI. The germline V and J ends were trimmed by 2 bases and 3 bases, with 8 bases remaining between them.

The chain employs TRBV7-9 and TRBJ2-1; 11 nucleotides agree with TRBD2. The CDR3 runs to 15 residues. With V trimmed by 2 bases and J by 8 bases, 5 bases remained unmatched. Germline CDR1 and CDR2: SEHNR and FQNEAQ (reference sequence). CDR3 nucleotides: TGTGCCAGCAGCTTAAGGCTAGCGGGGGGCGATGAGCAGTTCTTC. Translating gives CASSLRLAGGDEQFF. Full variable domain (rest looked up from reference TRBV7-9 and TRBJ2-1): DTGVSQNPRHKITKRGQNVTFRCDPISEHNRLYWYRQTLGQGPEFLTYFQNEAQLEKSRLLSDRFSAERPKGSFSTLEIQRTEQGDSAMYLCASSLRLAGGDEQFFGPGTRLTVL.

This clone is a singleton in its sample. This chain links TRBV30 with TRBJ2-7; a weak D match, TRBD1 (5 bases). CDR1 is GTSNPN, CDR2 SVGIG, per germline (reference sequence). With 5 bases removed from V and 2 bases from J, the gap between germline ends came to 16 bases. This CDR3 region has 14 residues. The CDR3 is CAWGHGLSPYEQYF. CDR3 nucleotides: TGTGCCTGGGGACACGGCCTTTCCCCCTACGAGCAGTACTTC.

The rearrangement uses TRBV28 and TRBJ1-5; D gene uncertain. V lost 2 bases to trimming and J lost 0 bases, with 11 bases between them. The V gene's germline CDR1 is MDHEN and CDR2 SYDVKM. CDR3 size: 16 residues. CDR3 region: CASSLKSSGSNQPQHF. The CDR3 DNA reads as TGTGCCAGCAGTTTAAAGTCCAGCGGTAGCAATCAGCCCCAGCATTTT. Supplemented by reference TRBV28 and TRBJ1-5, the full variable domain reads DVKVTQSSRYLVKRTGEKVFLECVQDMDHENMFWYRQDPGLGLRLIYFSYDVKMKEKGDIPEGYSVSREKKERFSLILESASTNQTSMYLCASSLKSSGSNQPQHFGDGTRLSIL.